The following is a TCR beta chain sequence with its context. Its antigen target is currently unknown. It has no much larger one-base neighbor in the sample; base qualities were not kept. Aliquots of roughly 460,000 cells were frozen in DMSO/FBS in liquid nitrogen, and a single aliquot per fraction was used for sequencing. Endoscopy and small intestinal biopsy were performed in all 30 patients in the study. Lamina propria cells were released by collagenase digestion of the biopsy tissue remaining after intraepithelial cell isolation. Genomic DNA was extracted from frozen unsorted cell fractions with the Qiagen DNeasy blood extraction kit. From the cysteine up to the phenylalanine, the CDR3 has a length of 13 residues. Only CDR3 DNA remains: 39 bases, in frame from the first base. V is reduced by 5 bases and J by 3 bases, leaving a spacing of 10 bases between them. In the germline V gene, CDR1 corresponds to MNHNS and CDR2 to SASEGT.

The data originate from a study of coeliac disease (dated by TCRdb to between 2021 and 2024). About the investigation overall: Each coeliac patient was placed into one of three groups: newly diagnosed active disease, refractory coeliac disease type I, or disease controlled by a gluten-free diet. The goal was to describe the TR repertoires of small intestinal T cells in active coeliac disease, in refractory type I coeliac disease, and in coeliac disease treated with a gluten-free diet. High-resolution HLA typing was unavailable, so biased TRBV7-2 usage was queried as a proof of principle. TRB sequencing was successfully performed on samples from fewer than 35 subjects, among which 20 to 25 paired bulk unsorted intraepithelial and lamina propria cell samples were included. Refractory coeliac disease type I was defined as no response to a gluten-free diet for over 12 months, with immunophenotypically normal intraepithelial cells. Of the roughly 30 patients in the full study, approximately 22 had coeliac disease confirmed by serology and 8 were controls with non-small intestinal disorders. Next-generation sequencing of rearranged TRB and TRG CDR3 regions was applied to small intestinal lymphocyte fractions from coeliac and non-coeliac patients.

Libraries came from the immunoSEQ multiplex PCR assay. In a multiplexed PCR, the TR loci were amplified; reverse primers were designed against J gene segments, whereas forward primers were designed against V gene segments. The Illumina HiSeq System was used to sequence the amplified CDR3 regions. Regarding the original processing steps: Closely related reads were merged with a nearest-neighbour algorithm so that PCR and sequencing errors were removed and data were collapsed into unique sequences. Repertoires were summarised in terms of clonality and T cell density, with T cell density defined as TR molecules per amount of genomic DNA input. CDR3 amino acid sequences present in at least 80% of unsorted samples were defined as public TRs and were then tested for differential abundance between coeliac and control samples. Every lamina propria sample was checked against a list of about 230 published gliadin-specific TRB sequences. Disease-group differences in clonality and density were tested with Kruskal-Wallis tests followed by Dunn post-tests. The immuneACCESS repertoire file appears here via TCRdb, limited to in-frame rearrangements. These files lack a portion of the clones; in checked studies, under half of the deficit traces to unresolved V genes, and the cause of the others is not known. V, J and clone size derive from that table, while D and trimming were established from the DNA sequence. For this sample the table gives 8,700 or so clones, of which over 55% were detected only once. 20% to 25% of the sample comes from the top ten.

What the work shows at the level of the full study, not this receptor alone: The authors considered the approach unsuitable for unbiased detection of gliadin-specific T cells, which are scarce and rarely shared between patients. The separation of intraepithelial from lamina propria cells did not yield high-purity fractions, so cross-contamination between compartments was possible. Compared with controls, active coeliac intraepithelial and lamina propria samples had TRB and TRG repertoires of lower clonality, which suggests that diverse T cells were recruited. Published gliadin-specific TRB sequences were detected in about 45% of the 18 coeliac lamina propria samples but in only 1 of 6 controls. TRB repertoires were found to be largely private, with most amino acid sequences unique to one sample, and no significant difference in V-gene usage was found between disease groups.

The sample consisted of lamina propria lymphocytes from the gut. The cell subset or site label for this specimen denotes: lamina propria cell (LPC) fraction of small intestinal biopsy. The chain is encoded by TRBV6-1 joined to TRBJ1-1; the D gene is not confidently resolved. The TCR sequence derives from a woman aged 60-75 years with celiac disease. The CDR3 reads CASSSQAYTEAFF. The DNA reads TGTGCCAGCAGTTCCCAGGCTTACACTGAAGCTTTCTTT.